In its sample, the clone carrying this TCR beta chain was seen many times. MiXCR, applied by TCRdb to the 5' RACE reads, yields one record per CDR3 protein. Among roughly 79,000 distinct CDR3 sequences listed, under 8.5% were seen once. Time point reported: sample taken at primary tumor resection. The input material, whole RNA from tumor, nontumor lung or frozen PBMC, was sequenced unsorted. Germline V lookup: CDR1 KGHDR, CDR2 SFDVKD. V lost 1 base and J lost 8, with 8 bases in between. The CDR3 has 13 residues. This entry is derived from a study of spatial heterogeneity in lung cancer. The specimen comprised PBMCs, sampled at surgery. The genes are TRBV24-1 and TRBJ2-1; tentative D call: TRBD2 (5 bases). This sequence was found in a male donor with early-stage non-small cell lung cancer. The CDR3 loop is CATSDFTSDEQFF. DNA for the CDR3: TGTGCCACCAGTGATTTCACTAGTGATGAGCAGTTCTTC.